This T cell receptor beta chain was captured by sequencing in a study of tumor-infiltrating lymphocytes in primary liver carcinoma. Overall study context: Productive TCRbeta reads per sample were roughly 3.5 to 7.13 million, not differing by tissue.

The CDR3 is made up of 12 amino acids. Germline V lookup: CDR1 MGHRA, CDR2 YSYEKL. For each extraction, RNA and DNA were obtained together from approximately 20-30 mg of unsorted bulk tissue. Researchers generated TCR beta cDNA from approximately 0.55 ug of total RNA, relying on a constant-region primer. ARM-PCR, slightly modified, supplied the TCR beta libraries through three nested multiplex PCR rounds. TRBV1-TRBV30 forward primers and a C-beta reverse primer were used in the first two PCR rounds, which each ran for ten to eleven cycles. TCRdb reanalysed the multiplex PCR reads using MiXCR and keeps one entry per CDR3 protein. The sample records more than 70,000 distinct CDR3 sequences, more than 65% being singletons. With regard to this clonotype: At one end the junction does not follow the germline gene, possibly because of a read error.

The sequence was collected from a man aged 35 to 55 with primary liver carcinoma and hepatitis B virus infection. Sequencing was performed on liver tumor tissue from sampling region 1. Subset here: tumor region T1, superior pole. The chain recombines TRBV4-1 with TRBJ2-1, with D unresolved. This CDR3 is CTSSHENNEQFF. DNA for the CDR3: TGCACCAGCAGCCATGAAAACAATGAGCAGTTCTTC.